Listed below are T cell receptor beta chains from one sample, sequenced in a study of blood T cell repertoires in COVID-19. Data came from immunoSEQ multiplex PCR; TCRdb stores just in-frame clones and leaves some out. Of around 140,000 clones detected, 75% to 90% appear once; the ten largest clones hold about an eighth. The sample was peripheral blood. Source of these receptors: a man younger than 35 with COVID-19, enrolled during active disease. Each CDR3 is given with its conserved first and last residue. The D gene is left open where the match is weak. Some rows have no size entry. The others give once, few or many, or a class for an expanded clone.

v_gene: TRBV28
d_gene: NA
j_gene: TRBJ2-7
abundance: NA
CDR3nt: TGTGCCAGCAGAAGCAGGGGAAGCTCCTACGAGCAGTACTTC
CDR3aa: CASRSRGSSYEQYF

v_gene: TRBV7-6
d_gene: TRBD2
j_gene: TRBJ2-1
abundance: NA
CDR3nt: TGTGCCAGCAGCTGGGGGGGACTAGGGGCCCGTGGGAATGAGCAGTTCTTC
CDR3aa: CASSWGGLGARGNEQFF

v_gene: TRBV5-8
d_gene: TRBD1
j_gene: TRBJ2-5
abundance: NA
CDR3nt: TGTGCCAGCAGCCCGGGGACAGGGGATCAGGAGACCCAGTACTTC
CDR3aa: CASSPGTGDQETQYF

v_gene: TRBV24-1
d_gene: NA
j_gene: TRBJ2-5
abundance: NA
CDR3nt: TGTGCCACCAGTGATTGGTCGGGGCAAGAGACCCAGTACTTC
CDR3aa: CATSDWSGQETQYF

v_gene: TRBV28
d_gene: NA
j_gene: TRBJ1-5
abundance: NA
CDR3nt: TGTGCCAGCAGTCTCCGAGGGATCAGCAATCAGCCCCAGCATTTT
CDR3aa: CASSLRGISNQPQHF

v_gene: TRBV18
d_gene: TRBD2
j_gene: TRBJ2-5
abundance: NA
CDR3nt: TGTGCCAGCTCACCCGGGACTAGCGGGACTGGCGGCGGAGAGACCCAGTACTTC
CDR3aa: CASSPGTSGTGGGETQYF

v_gene: TRBV18
d_gene: NA
j_gene: TRBJ2-7
abundance: NA
CDR3nt: TGTGCCAGCTCACCAAGGTCGGGTCTCACCTCCTACGAGCAGTACTTC
CDR3aa: CASSPRSGLTSYEQYF

v_gene: TRBV18
d_gene: TRBD1
j_gene: TRBJ2-7
abundance: once
CDR3nt: TGTGCCAGCTCCCAACCTGGACAGGGGACTCTCTACGAGCAGTACTTC
CDR3aa: CASSQPGQGTLYEQYF

v_gene: TRBV20-1
d_gene: NA
j_gene: TRBJ2-5
abundance: NA
CDR3nt: TGCAGTGCTAGCCAGTCGTGGACCCAGTACTTC
CDR3aa: CSASQSWTQYF

v_gene: TRBV2
d_gene: NA
j_gene: TRBJ2-7
abundance: NA
CDR3nt: TGTGTCAGTCGAGGGAGGTCCTACGAGCAGTACTTC
CDR3aa: CVSRGRSYEQYF

v_gene: TRBV12-5
d_gene: NA
j_gene: TRBJ1-1
abundance: NA
CDR3nt: TGTGCTAGTGGCCCTCTCGGGGGGGAAGCTTTCTTT
CDR3aa: CASGPLGGEAFF

v_gene: TRBV19
d_gene: TRBD2
j_gene: TRBJ2-7
abundance: NA
CDR3nt: TGTGCCAGTAGTTTTTTACTAGCGGGAGCTCGGGAGCAGTACTTC
CDR3aa: CASSFLLAGAREQYF

v_gene: TRBV5-4
d_gene: NA
j_gene: TRBJ2-5
abundance: once
CDR3nt: TGTGCCAGCAGCCTGGATGTTAATTCGGGGTGGGAGACCCAGTACTTC
CDR3aa: CASSLDVNSGWETQYF

v_gene: TRBV10-3
d_gene: NA
j_gene: TRBJ1-1
abundance: NA
CDR3nt: TGTGCCACCACAGGAGTCGAGACTGAAGCTTTCTTT
CDR3aa: CATTGVETEAFF

v_gene: TRBV28
d_gene: TRBD1
j_gene: TRBJ1-2
abundance: NA
CDR3nt: TGTGCCAGCAGTCTCGGACAGGGAGATGGCTACACCTTC
CDR3aa: CASSLGQGDGYTF

v_gene: TRBV10-3
d_gene: TRBD2
j_gene: TRBJ2-7
abundance: NA
CDR3nt: TGTGCCATCAGGGGGACTACCTCCTACGAGCAGTACTTC
CDR3aa: CAIRGTTSYEQYF

v_gene: TRBV7-2
d_gene: NA
j_gene: TRBJ2-7
abundance: NA
CDR3nt: TGTGCCTCAAGAAACTGGCGGGACTCCTACGAGCAGTACTTC
CDR3aa: CASRNWRDSYEQYF

v_gene: TRBV5-1
d_gene: TRBD2
j_gene: TRBJ2-1
abundance: NA
CDR3nt: TGCGCCAGCAGCCCGGGAGGCTTGGTATCCTACAATGAGCAGTTCTTC
CDR3aa: CASSPGGLVSYNEQFF

v_gene: TRBV29-1
d_gene: TRBD1
j_gene: TRBJ1-2
abundance: NA
CDR3nt: TGCAGCGCCCGACAGGGGAACTATGGCTACACCTTC
CDR3aa: CSARQGNYGYTF

v_gene: TRBV6-5
d_gene: TRBD2
j_gene: TRBJ2-5
abundance: NA
CDR3nt: TGTGCCAGCAGTCCGGACGGGGGGTGGACCCAGTACTTC
CDR3aa: CASSPDGGWTQYF

v_gene: TRBV9
d_gene: TRBD2
j_gene: TRBJ2-7
abundance: NA
CDR3nt: TGTGCCAGCAGCGCCCGACTAGCGGGAATCCACGAGCAGTACTTC
CDR3aa: CASSARLAGIHEQYF

v_gene: TRBV7-2
d_gene: NA
j_gene: TRBJ2-7
abundance: NA
CDR3nt: TGTGCCAGCAGCTTATGGCCCACCGGGACAAGCTCCTACGAGCAGTACTTC
CDR3aa: CASSLWPTGTSSYEQYF

v_gene: TRBV9
d_gene: TRBD1
j_gene: TRBJ1-1
abundance: NA
CDR3nt: TGTGCCAGCAGCGTTCTCGACAGGGTCACTGAAGCTTTCTTT
CDR3aa: CASSVLDRVTEAFF

v_gene: TRBV19
d_gene: NA
j_gene: TRBJ2-7
abundance: NA
CDR3nt: TGTGCCAGTAGTATAGGCCACCCGACTAGCTACGAGCAGTACTTC
CDR3aa: CASSIGHPTSYEQYF

v_gene: TRBV6-4
d_gene: NA
j_gene: TRBJ1-4
abundance: NA
CDR3nt: TGTGCCAGCAGTGACAGAGGACTGTTTTTT
CDR3aa: CASSDRGLFF

v_gene: TRBV9
d_gene: NA
j_gene: TRBJ2-7
abundance: NA
CDR3nt: TGTGCCAGCAGCGTAGATCTGGGGGCTCCCTACGAGCAGTACTTC
CDR3aa: CASSVDLGAPYEQYF

v_gene: TRBV27
d_gene: TRBD1
j_gene: TRBJ2-1
abundance: NA
CDR3nt: TGTGCCAGCAGTTTTTTAGCGCCAGGGACAGCCCGTACCTACAATGAGCAGTTCTTC
CDR3aa: CASSFLAPGTARTYNEQFF

v_gene: TRBV19
d_gene: NA
j_gene: TRBJ1-3
abundance: NA
CDR3nt: TGTGCCAGTAGTATTCCCGGGAATCCTGGAAACACCATATATTTT
CDR3aa: CASSIPGNPGNTIYF

v_gene: TRBV6-4
d_gene: TRBD2
j_gene: TRBJ2-1
abundance: NA
CDR3nt: TGTGCCAGCAGTCCCGGGGGGGAAACCTACAATGAGCAGTTCTTC
CDR3aa: CASSPGGETYNEQFF

v_gene: TRBV6-2/TRBV6-3
d_gene: TRBD1
j_gene: TRBJ2-2
abundance: NA
CDR3nt: TGTGCCAGCAGTTACCCAAAGACAGGGAGATCCGGGGAGCTGTTTTTT
CDR3aa: CASSYPKTGRSGELFF

v_gene: TRBV30
d_gene: NA
j_gene: TRBJ1-1
abundance: NA
CDR3nt: TGTGCCTGGGCACAGGGTCTGGCTGAAGCTTTCTTT
CDR3aa: CAWAQGLAEAFF

v_gene: TRBV28
d_gene: TRBD1
j_gene: TRBJ2-2
abundance: NA
CDR3nt: TGTGCCAGCACCCCAACCGGGACAGGGTTCACCGGGGAGCTGTTTTTT
CDR3aa: CASTPTGTGFTGELFF

v_gene: TRBV2
d_gene: NA
j_gene: TRBJ1-5
abundance: NA
CDR3nt: TGTGCCAGCAGTGAAGTCACAGCCGTAGACAATCAGCCCCAGCATTTT
CDR3aa: CASSEVTAVDNQPQHF

v_gene: TRBV6-2/TRBV6-3
d_gene: TRBD2
j_gene: TRBJ2-7
abundance: NA
CDR3nt: TGTGCCAGCAGTCCCCTAGCGGGATACTACGAGCAGTACTTC
CDR3aa: CASSPLAGYYEQYF

v_gene: TRBV6-1
d_gene: NA
j_gene: TRBJ2-1
abundance: NA
CDR3nt: TGTGCCAGCAGTGAAGCTGGTGGGCGCAATGAGCAGTTCTTC
CDR3aa: CASSEAGGRNEQFF

v_gene: TRBV5-4
d_gene: TRBD2
j_gene: TRBJ2-2
abundance: NA
CDR3nt: TGTGCCAGCGGAAGCGGGGCCGGGGAGCTGTTTTTT
CDR3aa: CASGSGAGELFF

v_gene: TRBV6-6
d_gene: NA
j_gene: TRBJ1-2
abundance: NA
CDR3nt: TGTGCCAGCAGGTCAGGGGATGGCTACACCTTC
CDR3aa: CASRSGDGYTF

v_gene: TRBV5-6
d_gene: NA
j_gene: TRBJ2-7
abundance: once
CDR3nt: TGTGCCAGCAGCTTGCAAGCGCTTACCTACGAGCAGTACTTC
CDR3aa: CASSLQALTYEQYF

v_gene: TRBV19
d_gene: TRBD1
j_gene: TRBJ2-7
abundance: once
CDR3nt: TGTGCCAGTAGCGGGCCCAGACAGGGTTCCTACGAGCAGTACTTC
CDR3aa: CASSGPRQGSYEQYF

v_gene: TRBV28
d_gene: NA
j_gene: TRBJ2-2
abundance: NA
CDR3nt: TGTGCCAGCAGTTTATTAGAGAACACCGGGGAGCTGTTTTTT
CDR3aa: CASSLLENTGELFF

v_gene: TRBV4-1
d_gene: TRBD1
j_gene: TRBJ2-3
abundance: NA
CDR3nt: TGCGCCAGCAGCCAAGTTTGGACAGGGGATACAGATACGCAGTATTTT
CDR3aa: CASSQVWTGDTDTQYF

v_gene: TRBV7-3
d_gene: NA
j_gene: TRBJ2-7
abundance: NA
CDR3nt: TGTGCCAGCAGCTTAACCGCTAGTCACGAGCAGTACTTC
CDR3aa: CASSLTASHEQYF